Below are 19 T cell receptor beta chains sequenced from a single sample in a study of PD-1 blockade in classical Hodgkin lymphoma. The time point: newly diagnosed, previously untreated cHL patient sample. It was by magnetic negative selection that CD8+ T cells were isolated from thawed PBMCs. Generated by immunoSEQ multiplex PCR, the TCRdb table keeps only in-frame clones and is missing some. The sample includes 3,000 or so clones, over 70% of them seen just once. Source material: CD8+ T cells from blood. The receptors stem from a human donor with classical Hodgkin lymphoma.

The rearrangement joins TRBV4-1 to TRBJ2-7; D may be TRBD1 (6 bases). V shed 4 bases and J shed 2 bases, with 21 bases lying between them. Germline-derived CDR1 and CDR2 are MGHRA and YSYEKL. This CDR3 is built from 17 residues. The CDR3: CASSPRMTGPITYEQYF. CDR3 in DNA: TGCGCCAGCAGCCCGAGGATGACAGGACCGATAACCTACGAGCAGTACTTC.

The chain recombines TRBV4-3 with TRBJ1-1; D not resolved. CDR1 and CDR2 (germline): LGHNA, YSLEER. V lost 0 bases and J lost 1, with 9 bases in between. The CDR3 is 15 amino acids. The CDR3, as DNA: TGCGCCAGCAGCCAAGATGCAGGATCGAACACTGAAGCTTTCTTT. Translation gives CASSQDAGSNTEAFF.

The rearrangement joins TRBV19 to TRBJ1-2; D remains unclear. The CDR3 spans 15 residues. With 8 bases removed from V and 0 bases from J, the gap between germline ends came to 16 bases. Germline V gene sequence: CDR1 LNHDA, CDR2 SQIVND (reference sequence). In nucleotides, the CDR3 is TGTGCCAGTGCTATTGGGTCGGCTTCTAACTATGGCTACACCTTC. Translating gives CASAIGSASNYGYTF.

The V call is TRBV5-4, the J call TRBJ2-2, with unresolved D. The CDR3 covers 13 residues. V lost 1 base to trimming and J lost 10 bases, with 11 bases between them. In germline, CDR1 is SGHNT, CDR2 YYREEE (reference sequence). This CDR3 reads CASSLSFAPELFF. CDR3 DNA sequence: TGTGCCAGCAGCTTGAGTTTCGCCCCGGAGCTGTTTTTT.

The V gene is TRBV27, the J gene TRBJ1-5; the D gene is possibly TRBD1 (6 bases). The CDR3 has 15 amino acids. CDR1 is MNHEY and CDR2 is SMNVEV in the germline V gene (reference sequence). Trimming took off 5 bases at V and 3 bases at J, with 14 bases between the two ends. The CDR3 sequence: CASSVQGPLNQPQHF. For the CDR3, the DNA is TGTGCCAGCAGTGTACAGGGCCCCCTCAATCAGCCCCAGCATTTT.

This clone was recorded only once. The V gene is TRBV28, the J gene TRBJ2-7; 8 nucleotides line up with TRBD1. J gave up 1 base and V 5 bases, and 16 bases lay outside the gene matches. The CDR3 extends over 18 amino acids. Germline values: CDR1 MDHEN, CDR2 SYDVKM. The CDR3 sequence: CASSPVPLDRAYSYEQYF. In nucleotides, the CDR3 is TGTGCCAGCAGTCCCGTCCCCCTGGACAGGGCCTATTCCTACGAGCAGTACTTC.

The chain employs TRBV9 and TRBJ1-6; D is ambiguous. The CDR3 has 17 amino acids. V was shortened by 3 bases and J by 0 bases, with 13 bases between the two germline ends. CDR1 is SGDLS, CDR2 YYNGEE, per germline. CDR3 amino acids: CASSEGALISYNSPLHF. CDR3 nucleotides: TGTGCCAGCAGCGAAGGTGCCCTCATCTCCTATAATTCACCCCTCCACTTT.

The chain couples TRBV27 to TRBJ1-1; D is uncertain. Trimming cost V 1 base and J 5 bases, with 14 bases left between them. The CDR3 has 15 amino acids. Germline V gene lookup returns CDR1 MNHEY and CDR2 SMNVEV (reference sequence). The chain's CDR3 is CASSLLGSGLTEAFF. In nucleotides, the CDR3 is TGTGCCAGCAGTTTATTGGGGTCGGGGTTAACTGAAGCTTTCTTT.

The gene calls are TRBV19 and TRBJ2-1, with D perhaps matching TRBD1 or TRBD2 (7 bases each). CDR1 is LNHDA, CDR2 SQIVND, per germline (reference sequence). This CDR3 is 13 amino acids long. The V gene lost 5 bases and the J gene lost 8 bases, with 13 bases spanning the gap. CDR3 coding DNA: TGTGCCAGTAGTTGGGGGGGACAGTATGAGCAGTTCTTC. Residues: CASSWGGQYEQFF.

This clone was seen a few times. The gene calls are TRBV5-4 and TRBJ2-1, with 8 bases lining up with TRBD1. CDR3 size: 15 residues. Germline trimming cut 3 bases from V and 6 bases from J; bases unmatched to any gene: 8. The V gene's germline CDR1 is SGHNT and CDR2 YYREEE (reference sequence). The CDR3 region is CASSWPGQAANEQFF. The CDR3 region has the DNA TGTGCCAGCAGCTGGCCGGGACAGGCGGCCAATGAGCAGTTCTTC.

The rearrangement links TRBV7-9 to TRBJ2-1; TRBD1 or TRBD2 may be the D gene (5 bases each). The CDR3 spans 16 residues. V was cut by 5 bases and J by 6 bases, with 20 bases left in between. Germline CDR1 is SEHNR and CDR2 is FQNEAQ (reference sequence). CDR3 in amino acids: CASSDTAGTPSNEQFF. For the CDR3, the DNA is TGTGCCAGCAGCGACACCGCAGGGACGCCTAGCAATGAGCAGTTCTTC.

The V and J genes are TRBV4-3 and TRBJ2-5; the match to TRBD1 covers 7 bases. The CDR3 is made up of 15 amino acids. Trimming cost V 2 bases and J 0 bases; bases outside gene matches: 3. Germline CDR1 LGHNA, CDR2 YSLEER. This CDR3 reads CASSQHRGYQETQYF. CDR3 in DNA: TGCGCCAGCAGCCAACACAGGGGTTACCAAGAGACCCAGTACTTC.

The V gene is TRBV19, the J gene TRBJ2-1; the D gene is possibly TRBD1 (5 bases). V dropped 3 bases and J dropped 9 bases, with 9 bases sitting between them. This CDR3 has 12 amino acids. CDR1 LNHDA and CDR2 SQIVND come from the germline V gene (reference sequence). This CDR3 reads CASSIRVTEQFF. The DNA of the CDR3 is TGTGCCAGTAGTATCAGGGTAACTGAGCAGTTCTTC.

The chain uses TRBV7-8 and TRBJ2-3, with 14 nucleotides matching TRBD2. V lost 4 bases, J lost 4 bases, and 10 bases stayed unmatched. CDR1 is SGHVS, CDR2 FQNEAQ, per germline. The CDR3 consists of 18 residues. The CDR3 region has the DNA TGTGCCAGCAGCTCTCCGGGACTAGCGGGGGAAGCCTCAGATACGCAGTATTTT. It encodes CASSSPGLAGEASDTQYF.

The chain combines TRBV9 with TRBJ1-2, with 9 bases fitting TRBD1. Germline V gene sequence: CDR1 SGDLS, CDR2 YYNGEE. CDR3 length equals 16 residues. Trimming removed 3 bases from V and 5 bases from J; junction bases left unmatched: 11. The CDR3 sequence is CASSAEGTGGIYGYTF. The CDR3 DNA reads TGTGCCAGCAGCGCGGAGGGAACAGGGGGCATTTATGGCTACACCTTC.

V is TRBV19 and J is TRBJ1-1; D call uncertain. Per the germline V gene, CDR1 is LNHDA and CDR2 is SQIVND (reference sequence). The CDR3 is 16 residues long. V was shortened by 3 bases and J by 1 base, with 15 bases between the two germline ends. The CDR3 DNA sequence: TGTGCCAGTAGTATCGCCGCACGGGCGGCGAACACTGAAGCTTTCTTT. Translation: CASSIAARAANTEAFF.

This chain connects TRBV6-1 to TRBJ2-1, with 9 bases that match TRBD2. Germline trimming cut 3 bases from V and 12 bases from J; bases unmatched to any gene: 12. This CDR3 has 15 residues. Germline CDR1 and CDR2: MNHNS and SASEGT. The CDR3 region has the DNA TGTGCCAGCAGTGACGTAAGCGGGAGGTTTCAGGGGCAGTTCTTC. As protein: CASSDVSGRFQGQFF.

The gene calls are TRBV19 and TRBJ2-3, with no clear D. Trimming left V 5 bases short and J 2 bases short, with 2 bases between. The length of the CDR3 is 11 residues. Germline V lookup: CDR1 LNHDA, CDR2 SQIVND (reference sequence). The DNA for the CDR3 is TGTGCCAGTAGTTACACAGATACGCAGTATTTT. It encodes CASSYTDTQYF.

This chain uses TRBV7-2 with TRBJ2-3, with no clear D. In germline, CDR1 is SGHTA, CDR2 FQGNSA. The V end lost 1 base, the J end lost 0 bases, and 14 bases lay between the germline ends. This CDR3 is 17 amino acids long. The CDR3 nucleotides are TGTGCCAGCAGCTTAGAATTTAGCCGGGCGAGCACAGATACGCAGTATTTT. Translated, it gives CASSLEFSRASTDTQYF. Full variable domain (outside the CDR3, taken from reference TRBV7-2 and TRBJ2-3): GAGVSQSPSNKVTEKGKDVELRCDPISGHTALYWYRQSLGQGLEFLIYFQGNSAPDKSGLPSDRFSAERTGGSVSTLTIQRTQQEDSAVYLCASSLEFSRASTDTQYFGPGTRLTVL.